This T cell receptor (beta chain) was sequenced during a study of CD8+ T cells in alopecia areata. Following RNA extraction, reverse transcription yielded cDNA that acted as the sequencing template. Only in-frame clones appear in the TCRdb table, and some are missing; sequencing was by immunoSEQ multiplex PCR. The sample holds around 190,000 clones, about 61% seen once. A word on this clone: Antigen: not known.

It was from PBMCs that CD4+ and CD8+ T cells were sorted. Findings and caveats of the study: TCR sharing across patients was less clear than in mice, possibly HLA-related. Higher clonality was seen in lesional scalp than in normal scalp, especially in alopecia totalis/universalis.

The V gene end was trimmed by 4 bases and the J gene end by 6 bases; junction bases not matched to a gene: 6. Per the germline V gene, CDR1 is SQVTM and CDR2 is ANQGSEA. The CDR3 covers 13 residues. Sample: CD8+ T cells sorted from blood. The V call is TRBV29-1, the J call TRBJ2-1, with 7 nucleotides matching TRBD2. This receptor was identified in a human donor in good health. In DNA form, the CDR3 reads TGCAGCGTTGCCGGGACTACGCCCAATGAGCAGTTCTTC. This translates into CSVAGTTPNEQFF.